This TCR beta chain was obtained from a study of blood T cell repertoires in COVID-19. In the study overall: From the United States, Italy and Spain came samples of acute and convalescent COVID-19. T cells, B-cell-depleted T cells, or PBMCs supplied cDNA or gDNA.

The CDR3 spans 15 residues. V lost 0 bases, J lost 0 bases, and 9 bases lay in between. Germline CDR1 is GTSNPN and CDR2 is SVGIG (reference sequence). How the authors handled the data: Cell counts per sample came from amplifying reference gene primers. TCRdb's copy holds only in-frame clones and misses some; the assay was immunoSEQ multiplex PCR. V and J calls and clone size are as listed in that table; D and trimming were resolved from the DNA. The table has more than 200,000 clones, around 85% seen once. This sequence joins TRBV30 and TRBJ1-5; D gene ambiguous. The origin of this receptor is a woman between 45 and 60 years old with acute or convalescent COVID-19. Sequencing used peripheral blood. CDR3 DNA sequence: TGTGCCTGGAGTGTCGGGTCACCTAGCAATCAGCCCCAGCATTTT. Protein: CAWSVGSPSNQPQHF.